The rows below give T cell receptor beta chains drawn from one sample of a study of regulatory T cells in long-lasting Graves disease. Via MiXCR, TCRdb re-called the multiplex PCR reads, giving one row per CDR3 protein. The sample includes roughly 400,000 distinct CDR3 sequences, roughly 23% of them seen just once. The input for sequencing was peripheral blood mononuclear cells (PBMCs), taken when the disease was refractory, from a patient treated with antithyroid drugs. The receptors stem from a female donor with Graves disease. Both conserved end residues are part of each CDR3. Each record gives: clone size, D gene, CDR3 length, J gene, V gene, CDR3 DNA, CDR3 protein. A D gene is named only where the DNA matches it firmly. Only some rows state a clone size, as once, few, many or a class for expanded clones.

abundance: few
d_gene: NA
len: 15
j_gene: TRBJ2-2
v_gene: TRBV5-1
CDR3nt: TGCGCCAGCAGAATCACAGCGTCCGGCACCGGGGAGCTGTTTTTT
CDR3aa: CASRITASGTGELFF

abundance: NA
d_gene: TRBD1
len: 14
j_gene: TRBJ2-2
v_gene: TRBV27
CDR3nt: TGTGCCAGCAGTTTATCAGGGGGCTCCGGGGAGCTGTTTTTT
CDR3aa: CASSLSGGSGELFF

abundance: NA
d_gene: NA
len: 13
j_gene: TRBJ2-2
v_gene: TRBV19
CDR3nt: TGTGCCAGTAGCCGTGATGGCACCGGGGAGCTGTTTTTT
CDR3aa: CASSRDGTGELFF

abundance: NA
d_gene: NA
len: 15
j_gene: TRBJ1-6
v_gene: TRBV15
CDR3nt: TGTGCCACCAGCAGAACTACAGAGTATAATTCACCCCTCCACTTT
CDR3aa: CATSRTTEYNSPLHF

abundance: many
d_gene: TRBD2
len: 15
j_gene: TRBJ2-1
v_gene: TRBV19
CDR3nt: TGTGCCAGTAGTACCTGGACTAGCGGGGACAATGAGCAGTTCTTC
CDR3aa: CASSTWTSGDNEQFF

abundance: many
d_gene: NA
len: 16
j_gene: TRBJ2-7
v_gene: TRBV11-1
CDR3nt: TGTGCCAGCAGCTTACTGGACACCCGTTTAATCTACGAGCAGTACTTC
CDR3aa: CASSLLDTRLIYEQYF

abundance: NA
d_gene: TRBD1
len: 15
j_gene: TRBJ1-5
v_gene: TRBV19
CDR3nt: TGTGCCAGTAGTACAGACAGGGGAGGAAATCAGCCCCAGCATTTT
CDR3aa: CASSTDRGGNQPQHF

abundance: many
d_gene: NA
len: 12
j_gene: TRBJ2-7
v_gene: TRBV20-1
CDR3nt: TGCAGTGCTACGGACAGCCCCTACGAGCAGTACTTC
CDR3aa: CSATDSPYEQYF

abundance: many
d_gene: NA
len: 14
j_gene: TRBJ2-7
v_gene: TRBV28
CDR3nt: TGTGCCAGCAGTTTATCCTTGGGACCCTACGAGCAGTACTTC
CDR3aa: CASSLSLGPYEQYF

abundance: few
d_gene: NA
len: 15
j_gene: TRBJ1-1
v_gene: TRBV19
CDR3nt: TGTGCCAGTTCTGACATGTGGACACGGCTAACTGAAGCTTTCTTT
CDR3aa: CASSDMWTRLTEAFF

abundance: many
d_gene: NA
len: 12
j_gene: TRBJ2-5
v_gene: TRBV24-1
CDR3nt: TGTGCCACCAGTGATTTATCAGAGACCCAGTACTTC
CDR3aa: CATSDLSETQYF

abundance: NA
d_gene: NA
len: 15
j_gene: TRBJ1-5
v_gene: TRBV19
CDR3nt: TGTGCCAGTACGGGCACAGGATATAGCAATCAGCCCCAGCATTTT
CDR3aa: CASTGTGYSNQPQHF

abundance: many
d_gene: TRBD1
len: 13
j_gene: TRBJ1-2
v_gene: TRBV28
CDR3nt: TGTGCCAGCAGTAAAGGACAGGGATATGGCTACACCTTC
CDR3aa: CASSKGQGYGYTF

abundance: many
d_gene: NA
len: 11
j_gene: TRBJ2-1
v_gene: TRBV11-2
CDR3nt: TGTGCCAGCAGCGGGTTTTATGAGCAGTTCTTC
CDR3aa: CASSGFYEQFF

abundance: many
d_gene: NA
len: 12
j_gene: TRBJ1-1
v_gene: TRBV30
CDR3nt: TGTGCCTGGAGTTCGGCACTCACAGAAGCTTTCTTT
CDR3aa: CAWSSALTEAFF

abundance: many
d_gene: NA
len: 15
j_gene: TRBJ2-7
v_gene: TRBV10-3
CDR3nt: TGTGCCATCAGTGAGAGTTCAGGGAAGTCCTACGAGCAGTACTTC
CDR3aa: CAISESSGKSYEQYF

abundance: NA
d_gene: NA
len: 21
j_gene: TRBJ1-6
v_gene: TRBV4-1
CDR3nt: TGCGCCAGCAGCCAAGATCTGGGGGGTCAAGTCTTCAGCTCCTATAATTCACCCCTCCACTTT
CDR3aa: CASSQDLGGQVFSSYNSPLHF